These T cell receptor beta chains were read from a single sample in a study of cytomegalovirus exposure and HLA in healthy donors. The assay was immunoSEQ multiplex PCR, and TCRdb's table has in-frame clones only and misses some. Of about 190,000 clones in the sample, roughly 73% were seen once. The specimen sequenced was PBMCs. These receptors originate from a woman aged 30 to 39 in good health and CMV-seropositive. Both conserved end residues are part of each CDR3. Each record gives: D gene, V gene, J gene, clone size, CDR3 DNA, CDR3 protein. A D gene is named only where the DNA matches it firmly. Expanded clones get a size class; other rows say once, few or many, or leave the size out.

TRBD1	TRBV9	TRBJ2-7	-	TGTGCCAGCAGCGTAGATGGACAGGGGGCGGGGGAGCAGTACTTC	CASSVDGQGAGEQYF
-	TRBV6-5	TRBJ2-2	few	TGTGCCAGCAGTTACTCTGATCTGGGAGGCGGGGAGCTGTTTTTT	CASSYSDLGGGELFF
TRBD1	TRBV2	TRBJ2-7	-	TGTGCCAGCAGAGGACAGGGGGCTTACGAGCAGTACTTC	CASRGQGAYEQYF
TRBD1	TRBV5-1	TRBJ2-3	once	TGCGCCAGCAGCTTGGTGACAGGGGGAGCGGATACGCAGTATTTT	CASSLVTGGADTQYF
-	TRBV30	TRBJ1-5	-	TGTGCCTGGAGCGTAAACAGGGACCAGCCCCAGCATTTT	CAWSVNRDQPQHF
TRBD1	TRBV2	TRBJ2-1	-	TGTGCCAGCAGTATGGACAGGGGCAACTACAATGAGCAGTTCTTC	CASSMDRGNYNEQFF
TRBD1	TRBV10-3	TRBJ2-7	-	TGTGCCATCAGTGAGCCGGGACAGCTCTACGAGCAGTACTTC	CAISEPGQLYEQYF
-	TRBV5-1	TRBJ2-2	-	TGCGCCAGCAGAGAGGGCTCCCCCGGGGAGCTGTTTTTT	CASREGSPGELFF
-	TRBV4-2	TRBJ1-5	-	TGTGCCAGCAGCCAAGATTTGGCAGGGCATACTTATAGCAATCAGCCCCAGCATTTT	CASSQDLAGHTYSNQPQHF
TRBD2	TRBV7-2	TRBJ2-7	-	TGTGCCAGCAGCCTAGCGGGGGGAGCGGGACCCTACGAGCAGTACTTC	CASSLAGGAGPYEQYF
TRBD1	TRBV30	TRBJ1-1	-	TGTGCCTGGAGTGTACAGGGGGCTATCACCTCTGAAGCTTTCTTT	CAWSVQGAITSEAFF
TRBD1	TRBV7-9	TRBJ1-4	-	TGTGCCAGCAGCGAACAGGGGGAAAAACTGTTTTTT	CASSEQGEKLFF
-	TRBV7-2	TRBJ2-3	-	TGTGCCAGCAGCTTATTCAGGGGAGAGGCAGATACGCAGTATTTT	CASSLFRGEADTQYF
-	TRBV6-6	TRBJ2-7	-	TGTGCCAGCAGTGCCGGGGTAGAGAGCTCCTACGAGCAGTACTTC	CASSAGVESSYEQYF
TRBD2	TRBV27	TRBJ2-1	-	TGTGCCAGCAGTGCCTCCCGCCTAGCGGGGGAGCAGTTCTTC	CASSASRLAGEQFF
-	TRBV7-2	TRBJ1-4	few	TGTGCCAGCAGCTTAGCTGGGGGGAGGAATGAAAAACTGTTTTTT	CASSLAGGRNEKLFF
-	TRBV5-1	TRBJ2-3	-	TGCGCCAGCAGCTTGGCTTTTCAGGGAAGCACAGATACGCAGTATTTT	CASSLAFQGSTDTQYF
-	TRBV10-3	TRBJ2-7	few	TGTGCCATCAGTGAGTCAACAGGTCGCTCCTACGAGCAGTACTTC	CAISESTGRSYEQYF
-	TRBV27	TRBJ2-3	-	TGTGCCAGCAGTTTCCTGCCGGGACAAGGCACAGATACGCAGTATTTT	CASSFLPGQGTDTQYF
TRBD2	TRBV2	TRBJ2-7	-	TGTGCCAGCAGTGGCGGTAGCGGGGGCTACGAGCAGTACTTC	CASSGGSGGYEQYF
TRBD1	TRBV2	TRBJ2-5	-	TGTGCCAGCAGTGAAGTGGGCAGGGGGAAAGAGACCCAGTACTTC	CASSEVGRGKETQYF
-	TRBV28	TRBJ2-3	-	TGTGCCAGCAGACTGGGCGGGGATACGCAGTATTTT	CASRLGGDTQYF
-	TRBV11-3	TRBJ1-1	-	TGTGCCAGCAGCTTAGACGGGAACACTGAAGCTTTCTTT	CASSLDGNTEAFF
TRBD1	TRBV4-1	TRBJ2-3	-	TGCGCCAGCAGCCGATCGTTTCTGGGACAGGGGGGTCGTAGGGATACGCAGTATTTT	CASSRSFLGQGGRRDTQYF
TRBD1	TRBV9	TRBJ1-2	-	TGTGCCAGCAGCGAGCCCCTGGACAGGGGCCGGGACTATGGCTACACCTTC	CASSEPLDRGRDYGYTF